These T cell receptor beta chains were read from a single sample in a study of blood T cell repertoires in COVID-19. Only in-frame clones appear in the TCRdb table, and some are missing; sequencing was by immunoSEQ multiplex PCR. This table holds over 75,000 clones, around 90% found once. Material: peripheral blood. Receptors were obtained from a human donor with COVID-19, enrolled during active disease. The donor label of this sample is uncertain. CDR3s leave out the opening cysteine and the closing phenylalanine or tryptophan.

18 TRBV3-1/TRBV3-2 ASSPSGIDPPNFGVDGYT
12 TRBV7-2 ASSPEGFPDTQY
13 TRBV7-9 ASSFWGGTTDTQY
11 TRBV19 ASTSDRGLGYT
9 TRBV11-2 ASSSNYGYT
13 TRBV2 ASNIQSSYNSPLH
11 TRBV2 ASSRGLRAEQY
11 TRBV5-5 ASSSISNQPQH
15 TRBV2 ASSEAEGLLNTGELF
11 TRBV3-1/TRBV3-2 ASSQQGSYGYT
13 TRBV5-1 ASSLVAGAGGEQY
13 TRBV4-2 ASSLPGQGAWGYT
8 TRBV21-1 ASSNPPSP
13 TRBV3-1/TRBV3-2 ASSQGSAGYTEAF
12 TRBV2 ASSGGGGYGKLF
13 TRBV4-3 ASSQDLRQIYGYT
9 TRBV28 ASSSSYEQY
11 TRBV5-1 ASSSGAAVKQY
12 TRBV29-1 SVELRSPNTEAF
13 TRBV6-6 ASRGDRNSNQPQH
13 TRBV15 ATSRDPTGNQPQH
13 TRBV4-2 ASSQGDSVGYGYT
13 TRBV30 AWSLGDRLNQPQH
14 TRBV28 ASAEPGAISTDTQY
13 TRBV6-5 ASSYSYGFGGELF
14 TRBV11-2 ASSLGPSGSYNEQF
13 TRBV2 ASDAFKAGVETQY
12 TRBV28 ASSLRALLQPQH
12 TRBV19 ASSISPRTDTQY
21 TRBV10-1 ASRPSPGELAGGPSKTYNEQF
13 TRBV11-2 ASSLPWPSNYGYT
14 TRBV7-6 ASSTGPGTVPSPLH
11 TRBV5-1 ASSGQSYNEQF
13 TRBV18 ASSALPGQRAEAF
13 TRBV2 ASRYLTSGLYEQY
13 TRBV9 ASSVFGQGGSPLH
13 TRBV30 AWSPTSGMGRKQF
12 TRBV9 ASSVDGPGGSYT
12 TRBV29-1 SVGQGGSGNTIY
12 TRBV6-5 ASSRDREYTEAF
14 TRBV27 ASSSFSGGLYNEQF
14 TRBV3-1/TRBV3-2 ASSHQPGHGFDEQF